The next 30 T cell receptor beta chains were all read from a single sample in a study of monozygotic twins with cystic fibrosis. The assay was immunoSEQ multiplex PCR, and TCRdb's table has in-frame clones only and misses some. Of around 20,000 clones in the sample, 91% were seen once. What was sequenced was blood. Receptors originate from a girl aged 2-10 years with cystic fibrosis.

The chain is built from TRBV27 and TRBJ1-4; D is ambiguous. From germline, CDR1 is MNHEY and CDR2 SMNVEV (reference sequence). The length of the CDR3 is 13 residues. The V end was cut by 6 bases, the J end by 5 bases, with 10 bases between. DNA for the CDR3: TGTGCCAGCAGGCGGACCCGAAATGAAAAACTGTTTTTT. Translated: CASRRTRNEKLFF.

The chain carries TRBV11-2 and TRBJ2-3; the match to TRBD1 covers 8 bases. The CDR3 has 15 amino acids. V gave up 1 base and J gave up 1 base; unmatched junction bases: 1. The germline V gene encodes CDR1 SGHAT and CDR2 FQNNGV. The CDR3 is CASSLAGGGTDTQYF. The DNA of the CDR3 is TGTGCCAGCAGCTTAGCAGGGGGCGGCACAGATACGCAGTATTTT.

The chain carries TRBV6-1 and TRBJ2-7, with 9 bases matching TRBD2. The ends lost 8 bases at V and 3 bases at J; junction bases unmatched: 11. In germline, CDR1 is MNHNS, CDR2 SASEGT. The CDR3 is made up of 15 amino acids. CDR3 protein: CASLGLSSGIYEQYF. The DNA of the CDR3 is TGTGCCAGCCTCGGGTTGTCTAGCGGGATCTACGAGCAGTACTTC.

The rearrangement uses TRBV7-2 and TRBJ2-7; 7 nucleotides line up with TRBD1. Losses at the gene ends were 7 bases for V and 0 bases for J; bases not matched to a gene: 6. CDR3 length: 14 amino acids. Germline V gene lookup returns CDR1 SGHTA and CDR2 FQGNSA. This CDR3 is CASTFRDSSYEQYF. The DNA for the CDR3 is TGTGCCAGCACCTTCCGGGACAGCTCCTACGAGCAGTACTTC.

The V and J genes are TRBV1 and TRBJ2-1; the table gives TRBD2 as D, unverified against the DNA. TRBV1 is given as a pseudogene. The CDR3 has 17 residues. The CDR3 nucleotides are TGCACCAGCAGCCAAGAATCTCCAGCGGTTCACTACAATGAGCAGTTCTTC. Protein sequence: CTSSQESPAVHYNEQFF.

The chain uses TRBV5-1 and TRBJ1-1; tentatively, D is TRBD1 (5 bases). Trimming shortened V by 5 bases and J by 1 base, and 9 bases separated the two germline ends. The CDR3 spans 13 residues. Germline V gene data show CDR1 as SGHRS and CDR2 as YFSETQ. The CDR3 sequence: CASSPTGNTEAFF. The CDR3 coding sequence is TGCGCCAGCAGTCCTACAGGGAACACTGAAGCTTTCTTT.

J is TRBJ1-5 and V is TRBV21-1. TRBV21-1 is a pseudogene segment. This CDR3 spans 17 amino acids. Here the CDR3 reads CASSKALQDHSNQPQHF. Here the CDR3 DNA reads TGTGCCAGCAGCAAAGCGTTGCAGGACCATAGCAATCAGCCCCAGCATTTT.

J is TRBJ2-1 and V is TRBV29-1; maybe TRBD2 (6 bases). This CDR3 region has 11 residues. Germline CDR1 SQVTM, CDR2 ANQGSEA. Between the trimmed V and J ends, which lost 6 bases and 14 bases, there was a span of 17 bases. DNA of the CDR3: TGCAGCGTCCTAATGACGGGGGAAGAGTTCTTC. It codes for CSVLMTGEEFF.

This clone was counted only a few times. The V call is TRBV4-2, the J call TRBJ1-2, with D unclear. The CDR3 is made up of 13 amino acids. The ends were cut back, 1 base at V and 1 base at J, with 4 bases in the middle. CDR1 is LGHNA and CDR2 is YNFKEQ in the germline V gene. The CDR3 reads CASSQGNNYGYTF. DNA for the CDR3: TGTGCCAGCAGCCAAGGGAATAACTATGGCTACACCTTC.

A few counts support this clone. The chain has TRBV20-1 and TRBJ1-1; D not certain. The germline V gene encodes CDR1 DFQATT and CDR2 SNEGSKA (reference sequence). Trimming stripped 3 bases from V and 11 bases from J, with 13 bases between. CDR3 length: 11 amino acids. CDR3 sequence: CSARDPIRAFF. The CDR3 DNA is TGCAGTGCTAGGGACCCAATAAGGGCTTTCTTT.

The chain carries TRBV5-4 and TRBJ2-1; 13 bases are shared with TRBD2. CDR1 and CDR2 from the germline V gene are SGHNT and YYREEE (reference sequence). The CDR3 runs to 15 residues. V lost 3 bases and J lost 7; bases outside the gene matches: 4. The CDR3, as DNA: TGTGCCAGCAGCTCGGGACTAGCGGGATTTAATGAGCAGTTCTTC. This codes for CASSSGLAGFNEQFF.

The chain recombines TRBV4-1 with TRBJ2-1, with 13 bases that match TRBD2. V shed 0 bases, J shed 3 bases, and the junction held 8 bases outside the gene matches. The CDR3 runs to 19 residues. Looked up from germline, CDR1 is MGHRA and CDR2 is YSYEKL. CDR3 nucleotides: TGCGCCAGCAGCCAAGATCAACTAGCGGGGGGGTTCGACTACAATGAGCAGTTCTTC. Protein sequence: CASSQDQLAGGFDYNEQFF.

The chain joins TRBV28 to TRBJ2-1, with 8 bases aligning to TRBD2. The CDR3 length is 13 residues. The germline V gene encodes CDR1 MDHEN and CDR2 SYDVKM. Unmatched junction bases numbered 4, after V lost 6 bases and J lost 6 bases. The CDR3 DNA reads as TGTGCCAGCAGACGGGAGGGCCCCAATGAGCAGTTCTTC. Its protein is CASRREGPNEQFF.

Of note for this clone: One end of the junction does not line up with germline, which may come from a read error. The chain links TRBV2 to TRBJ2-7; 15 positions agree with TRBD2. This CDR3 has 17 amino acids. CDR1 is SNHLY and CDR2 is FYNNEI in the germline V gene. The CDR3 nucleotides are TGTGCCAGCACTGAAAGGACTAGCGGGGGGGGAGAAAGGGAGCAGTACTTC. This sequence encodes CASTERTSGGGEREQYF.

J is TRBJ1-1 and V is TRBV7-2; D call uncertain. CDR1 is SGHTA and CDR2 is FQGNSA in the germline V gene. The CDR3 runs 13 residues. Trimming left V 1 base short and J 1 base short, with 4 bases between. The CDR3 reads CASSLGRNTEAFF. The CDR3 DNA reads as TGTGCCAGCAGCTTAGGGCGGAACACTGAAGCTTTCTTT. The variable domain in full, with the rest retrieved from reference TRBV7-2 and TRBJ1-1, is GAGVSQSPSNKVTEKGKDVELRCDPISGHTALYWYRQSLGQGLEFLIYFQGNSAPDKSGLPSDRFSAERTGGSVSTLTIQRTQQEDSAVYLCASSLGRNTEAFFGQGTRLTVV.

The CDR3 spells CASTRDSGSEAFF. DNA of the CDR3: TGTGCCAGCACCCGGGACAGTGGGTCTGAAGCTTTCTTT. V and J are TRBV6-1 and TRBJ1-1, with TRBD1 matching over 7 bases. CDR1 is MNHNS, CDR2 SASEGT, per germline. The CDR3 is 13 residues long. J was trimmed by 6 bases and V by 7 bases; bases with no gene match: 8.

The rearrangement links TRBV5-1 to TRBJ1-2, with D possibly being TRBD1 (6 bases). The CDR3 has 15 amino acids. Per germline, CDR1 SGHRS and CDR2 YFSETQ. V lost 1 base, J lost 6 bases, and 16 bases lay in between. In nucleotides, the CDR3 is TGCGCCAGCAGCTTGACAGGGATGGCGGGGAATGGCTACACCTTC. Its translation: CASSLTGMAGNGYTF.

The V call is TRBV9, the J call TRBJ1-2, with D perhaps TRBD1 (5 bases). With 0 bases removed from V and 6 bases from J, the gap between germline ends came to 12 bases. This CDR3 spans 14 amino acids. Per the germline V gene, CDR1 is SGDLS and CDR2 is YYNGEE. This CDR3 is CASSVEVGVDGYTF. CDR3 in DNA: TGTGCCAGCAGCGTAGAAGTGGGGGTCGATGGCTACACCTTC.

The CDR3 region has the DNA TGTGCCAGCAGTCTTAAAAGAAACACTGAAGCTTTCTTT. It specifies CASSLKRNTEAFF. The chain couples TRBV7-6 to TRBJ1-1; D unresolved. CDR1 SGHVS and CDR2 FNYEAQ come from the germline V gene. The CDR3 runs to 13 residues. V lost 6 bases, J lost 2 bases, and 10 bases lay in between.

The genes are TRBV2 and TRBJ1-4, with a possible D match to TRBD1 (5 bases). The germline V and J ends were trimmed by 3 bases and 8 bases, with 16 bases remaining between them. Germline CDR1 reads SNHLY; CDR2 reads FYNNEI. The CDR3 loop spans 15 amino acids. CDR3 in amino acids: CASSDPLGGREKLFF. The CDR3, as DNA: TGTGCCAGCAGTGACCCCCTGGGGGGTCGGGAAAAACTGTTTTTT.

The chain couples TRBV15 to TRBJ1-2; D unclear. From germline, CDR1 is LNHNV and CDR2 YYDKDF (reference sequence). The CDR3 runs to 14 residues. Deletions cut 1 base from V and 3 bases from J, with 9 bases between. The CDR3 bases are TGTGCCACCAGCAGAGGTCTGGCGGACTATGGCTACACCTTC. Protein product: CATSRGLADYGYTF.

The V gene is TRBV7-9, the J gene TRBJ2-1; possible D gene TRBD1, 6 bases. With 5 bases removed from V and 3 bases from J, the gap between germline ends came to 14 bases. The CDR3 has 15 residues. Germline loops: CDR1 SEHNR, CDR2 FQNEAQ (reference sequence). CDR3 protein: CASSTRSGVYNEQFF. CDR3 DNA sequence: TGTGCCAGCAGCACAAGGTCAGGGGTCTACAATGAGCAGTTCTTC.

The V call is TRBV27, the J call TRBJ1-3, with D tentatively TRBD1 (6 bases). The CDR3 extends over 17 amino acids. The germline CDR1 and CDR2 sequences are MNHEY and SMNVEV (reference sequence). Trimming removed 1 base at V and 0 bases at J, with 13 bases between. CDR3 sequence reads: CASSLYPGVNSGNTIYF. CDR3 DNA sequence: TGTGCCAGCAGTTTATACCCAGGGGTGAACTCTGGAAACACCATATATTTT.

The CDR3 protein is CASSPAGTGGTYEQYF. CDR3 DNA sequence: TGTGCCAGTAGTCCGGCAGGGACAGGGGGAACCTACGAGCAGTACTTC. V gene TRBV19 combines with J gene TRBJ2-7, with 11 bases lining up with TRBD1. This CDR3 contains 16 residues. Germline V lookup: CDR1 LNHDA, CDR2 SQIVND (reference sequence). Unmatched junction bases numbered 8, after V lost 5 bases and J lost 2 bases. The complete variable domain, with remaining parts taken from reference TRBV19 and TRBJ2-7, reads DGGITQSPKYLFRKEGQNVTLSCEQNLNHDAMYWYRQDPGQGLRLIYYSQIVNDFQKGDIAEGYSVSREKKESFPLTVTSAQKNPTAFYLCASSPAGTGGTYEQYFGPGTRLTVT.

The chain recombines TRBV6-4 with TRBJ2-7; 14 bases match TRBD2. From germline, CDR1 is MRHNA and CDR2 SNTAGT. Trimming at V came to 3 bases and at J to 1 base, leaving 5 bases not matched to a gene. This CDR3 has 17 residues. The CDR3 here is CASSEGTSGRGSYEQYF. The CDR3 DNA reads TGTGCCAGCAGTGAGGGGACTAGCGGGAGAGGGTCCTACGAGCAGTACTTC.

The rearrangement uses TRBV10-3 and TRBJ2-1, with no clear D. V lost 3 bases and J 7 bases, leaving 10 bases between the germline ends. The germline gives CDR1 ENHRY, CDR2 SYGVKD. This CDR3 is 13 amino acids long. The CDR3 DNA reads as TGTGCCATCAGTGAATCTGGCTGGAATGAGCAGTTCTTC. Amino acids: CAISESGWNEQFF.

The gene calls are TRBV30 and TRBJ2-3, with 13 bases aligning to TRBD2. Germline lookup yields CDR1 GTSNPN and CDR2 SVGIG (reference sequence). The CDR3 length is 17 residues. The J segment lost 0 bases and the V segment lost 5 bases, leaving 8 bases of the junction unmatched. The CDR3 DNA is TGTGCCTGGGCCTCCGGGACTAGCGGGGCCAGCACAGATACGCAGTATTTT. It specifies CAWASGTSGASTDTQYF. Full variable domain (remainder filled in from reference TRBV30 and TRBJ2-3): SQTIHQWPATLVQPVGSPLSLECTVEGTSNPNLYWYRQAAGRGLQLLFYSVGIGQISSEVPQNLSASRPQDRQFILSSKKLLLSDSGFYLCAWASGTSGASTDTQYFGPGTRLTVL.

The rearrangement links TRBV15 to TRBJ2-7; TRBD2 matches 7 bases. Germline V gives CDR1 LNHNV, CDR2 YYDKDF (reference sequence). This CDR3 is 13 amino acids long. Trimming cost V 0 bases and J 6 bases; bases outside gene matches: 2. CDR3 coding DNA: TGTGCCACCAGCAGAGATCCGGGGGGCGAGCAGTACTTC. Translation gives CATSRDPGGEQYF.

With respect to this clone: Without the conserved terminal phenylalanine or tryptophan, this CDR3 likely stems from a read error. Because the CDR3's place on the DNA is in doubt, the DNA is left out and the CDR3 is given as listed by TCRdb. The CDR3 protein is CASSLVDRSFDFV. The J gene is TRBJ1-1, the V gene TRBV7-9; the D call in the table, TRBD1, was not verified against the DNA. The CDR3 contains 13 residues when both ends are counted. Germline-derived CDR1 and CDR2 are SEHNR and FQNEAQ (reference sequence).

This clone has a single count. The chain couples TRBV19 to TRBJ1-2, with a possible D match to TRBD1 (5 bases). The germline V gene has CDR1 LNHDA and CDR2 SQIVND (reference sequence). V gave up 7 bases and J gave up 8 bases, with 23 bases separating them. This CDR3 has 15 residues. Here the CDR3 DNA reads TGTGCCAGTACCCCCCCGGGGCATCTTACGGACGGCTACACCTTC. Translation gives CASTPPGHLTDGYTF.